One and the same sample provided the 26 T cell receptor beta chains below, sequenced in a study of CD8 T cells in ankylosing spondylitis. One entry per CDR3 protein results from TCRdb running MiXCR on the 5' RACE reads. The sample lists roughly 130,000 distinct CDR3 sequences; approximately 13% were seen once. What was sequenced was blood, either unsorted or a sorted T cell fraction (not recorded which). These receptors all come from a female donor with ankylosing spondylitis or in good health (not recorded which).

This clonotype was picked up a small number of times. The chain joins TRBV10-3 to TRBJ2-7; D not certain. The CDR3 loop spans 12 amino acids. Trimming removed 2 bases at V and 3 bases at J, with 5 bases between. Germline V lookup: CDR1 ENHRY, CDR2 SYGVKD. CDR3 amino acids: CAISENNYEQYF. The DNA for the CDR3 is TGTGCCATCAGTGAGAACAACTACGAGCAGTACTTC.

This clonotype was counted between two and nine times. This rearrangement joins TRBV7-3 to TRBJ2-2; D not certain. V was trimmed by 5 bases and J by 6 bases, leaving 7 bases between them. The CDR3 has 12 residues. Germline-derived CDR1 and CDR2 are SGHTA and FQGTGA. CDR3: CASSNGAGELFF. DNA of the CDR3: TGTGCCAGCAGCAACGGTGCCGGGGAGCTGTTTTTT.

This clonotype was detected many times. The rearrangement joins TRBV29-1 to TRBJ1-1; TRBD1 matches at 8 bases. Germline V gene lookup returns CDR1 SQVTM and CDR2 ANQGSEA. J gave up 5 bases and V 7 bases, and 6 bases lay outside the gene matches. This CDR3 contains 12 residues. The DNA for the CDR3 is TGCAGCGCCGACAGGGGTGAGACTGAAGCTTTCTTT. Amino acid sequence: CSADRGETEAFF.

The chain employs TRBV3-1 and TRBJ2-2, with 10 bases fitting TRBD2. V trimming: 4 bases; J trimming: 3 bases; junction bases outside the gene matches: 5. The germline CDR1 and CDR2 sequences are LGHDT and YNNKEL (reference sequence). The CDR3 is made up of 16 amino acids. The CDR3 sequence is CASSLLAGVHTGELFF. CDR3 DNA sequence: TGTGCCAGCAGCCTCCTAGCGGGGGTACACACCGGGGAGCTGTTTTTT.

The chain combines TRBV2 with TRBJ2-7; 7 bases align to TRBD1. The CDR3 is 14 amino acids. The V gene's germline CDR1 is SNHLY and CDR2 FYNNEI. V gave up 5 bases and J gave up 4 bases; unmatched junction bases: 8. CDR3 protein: CASSPPGQKYEQYF. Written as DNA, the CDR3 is TGTGCCAGCAGTCCGCCGGGACAGAAATACGAGCAGTACTTC.

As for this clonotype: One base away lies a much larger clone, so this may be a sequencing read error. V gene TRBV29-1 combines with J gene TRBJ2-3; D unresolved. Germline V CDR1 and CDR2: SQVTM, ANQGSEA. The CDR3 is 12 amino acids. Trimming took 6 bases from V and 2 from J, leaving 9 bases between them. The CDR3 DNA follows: TGCAGCGTCCGAGATGACACAGATACGCAGTATTTT. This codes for CSVRDDTDTQYF.

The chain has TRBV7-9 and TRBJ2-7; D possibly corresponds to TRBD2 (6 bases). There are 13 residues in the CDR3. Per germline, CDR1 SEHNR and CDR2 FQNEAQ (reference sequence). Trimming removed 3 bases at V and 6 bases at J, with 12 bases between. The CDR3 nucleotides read TGTGCCAGCAGCTTTACGGGAGAAGGCGAGCAGTACTTC. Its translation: CASSFTGEGEQYF.

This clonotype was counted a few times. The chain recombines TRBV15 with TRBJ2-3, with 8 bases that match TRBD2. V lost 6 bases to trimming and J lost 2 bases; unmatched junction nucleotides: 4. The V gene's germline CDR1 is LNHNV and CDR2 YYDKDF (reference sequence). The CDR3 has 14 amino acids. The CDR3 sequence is CATRVAGHTDTQYF. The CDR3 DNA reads TGTGCCACCAGGGTAGCGGGGCACACAGATACGCAGTATTTT.

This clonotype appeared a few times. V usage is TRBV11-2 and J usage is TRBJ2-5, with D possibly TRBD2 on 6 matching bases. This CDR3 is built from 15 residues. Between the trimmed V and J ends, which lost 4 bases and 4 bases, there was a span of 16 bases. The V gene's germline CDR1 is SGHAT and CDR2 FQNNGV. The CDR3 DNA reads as TGTGCCAGCAGCTCACTAGTGGAGGGTTTAGAGACCCAGTACTTC. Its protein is CASSSLVEGLETQYF.

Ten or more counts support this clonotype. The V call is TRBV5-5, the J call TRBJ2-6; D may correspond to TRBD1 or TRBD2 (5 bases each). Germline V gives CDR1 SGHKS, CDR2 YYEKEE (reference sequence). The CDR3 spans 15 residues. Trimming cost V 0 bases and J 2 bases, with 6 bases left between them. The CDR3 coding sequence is TGTGCCAGCAGCTTGGTGGGGGCTGGGGCCAACGTCCTGACTTTC. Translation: CASSLVGAGANVLTF.

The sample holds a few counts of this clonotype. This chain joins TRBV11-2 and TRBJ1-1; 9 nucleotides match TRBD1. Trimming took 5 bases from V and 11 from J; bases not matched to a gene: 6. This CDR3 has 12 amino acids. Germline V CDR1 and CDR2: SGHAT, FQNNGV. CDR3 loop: CASSTGTGTAFF. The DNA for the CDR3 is TGTGCCAGCAGCACGGGGACAGGGACCGCTTTCTTT.

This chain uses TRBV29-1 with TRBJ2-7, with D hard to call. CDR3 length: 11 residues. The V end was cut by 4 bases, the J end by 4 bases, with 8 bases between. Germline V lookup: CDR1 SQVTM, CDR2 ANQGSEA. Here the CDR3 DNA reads TGCAGCGTTGCGATCGGTTACGAGCAGTACTTC. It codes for CSVAIGYEQYF.

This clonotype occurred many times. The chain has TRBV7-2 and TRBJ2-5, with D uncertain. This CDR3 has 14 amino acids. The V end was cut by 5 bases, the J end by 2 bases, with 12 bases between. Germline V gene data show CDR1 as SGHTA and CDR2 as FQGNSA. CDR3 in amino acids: CASSPFGRQETQYF. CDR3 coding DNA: TGTGCCAGCAGCCCATTCGGACGTCAAGAGACCCAGTACTTC.

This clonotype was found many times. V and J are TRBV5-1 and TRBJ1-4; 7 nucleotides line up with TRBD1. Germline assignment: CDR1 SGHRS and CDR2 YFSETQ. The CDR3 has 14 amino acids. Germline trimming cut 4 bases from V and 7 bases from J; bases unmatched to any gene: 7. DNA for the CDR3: TGCGCCAGCAGCCATGGGACAGCCTCTGAAAAACTGTTTTTT. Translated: CASSHGTASEKLFF.

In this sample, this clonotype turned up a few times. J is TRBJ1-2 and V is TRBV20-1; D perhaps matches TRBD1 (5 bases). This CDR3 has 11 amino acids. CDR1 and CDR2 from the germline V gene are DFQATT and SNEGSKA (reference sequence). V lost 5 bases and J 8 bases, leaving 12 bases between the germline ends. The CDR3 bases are TGCAGTGCTTGGCGAGACAGCGGCTACACCTTC. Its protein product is CSAWRDSGYTF.

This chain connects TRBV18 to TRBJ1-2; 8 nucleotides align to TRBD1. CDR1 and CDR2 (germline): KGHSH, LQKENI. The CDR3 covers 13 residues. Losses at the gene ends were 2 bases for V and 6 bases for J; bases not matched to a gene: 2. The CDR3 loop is CASSPGQGDGYTF. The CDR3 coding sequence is TGTGCCAGCTCACCAGGACAGGGAGATGGCTACACCTTC.

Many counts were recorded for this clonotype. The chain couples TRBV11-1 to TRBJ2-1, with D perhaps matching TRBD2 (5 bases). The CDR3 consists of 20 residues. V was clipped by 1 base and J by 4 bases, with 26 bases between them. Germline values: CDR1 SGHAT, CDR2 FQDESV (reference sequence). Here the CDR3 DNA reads TGTGCCAGCAGCTTAGTCCCCCTACATCGTTCGGGAACACGATACAATGAGCAGTTCTTC. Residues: CASSLVPLHRSGTRYNEQFF.

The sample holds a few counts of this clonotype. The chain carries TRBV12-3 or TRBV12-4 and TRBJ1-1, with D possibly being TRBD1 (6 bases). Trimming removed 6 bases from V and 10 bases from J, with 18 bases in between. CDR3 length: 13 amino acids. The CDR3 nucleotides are TGTGCCAGCAGCTATGGACAGCCCCCTGGAGCTTTCTTT. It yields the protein CASSYGQPPGAFF.

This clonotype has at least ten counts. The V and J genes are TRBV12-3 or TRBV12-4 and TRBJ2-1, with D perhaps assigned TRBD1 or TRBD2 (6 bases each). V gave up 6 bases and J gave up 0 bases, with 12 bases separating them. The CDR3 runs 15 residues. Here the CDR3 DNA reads TGTGCCAGCAGCCTCAGGGGAGGCTCCTACAATGAGCAGTTCTTC. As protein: CASSLRGGSYNEQFF.

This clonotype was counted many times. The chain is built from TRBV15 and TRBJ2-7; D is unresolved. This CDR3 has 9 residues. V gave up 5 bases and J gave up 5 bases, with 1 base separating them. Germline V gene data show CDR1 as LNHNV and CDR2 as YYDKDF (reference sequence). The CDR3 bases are TGTGCCACCAGCGACGAGCAGTACTTC. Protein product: CATSDEQYF.

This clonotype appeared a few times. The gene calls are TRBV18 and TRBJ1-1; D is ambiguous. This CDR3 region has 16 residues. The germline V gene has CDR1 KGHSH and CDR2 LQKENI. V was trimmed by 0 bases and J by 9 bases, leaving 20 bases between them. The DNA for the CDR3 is TGTGCCAGCTCACCACCGGCGGACCGAGCTTTGTCGAAAGCTTTCTTT. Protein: CASSPPADRALSKAFF.

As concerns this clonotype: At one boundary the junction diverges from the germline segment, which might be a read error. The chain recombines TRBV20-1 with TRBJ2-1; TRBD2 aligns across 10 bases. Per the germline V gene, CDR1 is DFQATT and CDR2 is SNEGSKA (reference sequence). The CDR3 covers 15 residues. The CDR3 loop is CCAREGSGGDSGQFF. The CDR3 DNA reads TGCTGTGCTAGAGAAGGAAGCGGGGGGGATTCTGGGCAGTTCTTC.

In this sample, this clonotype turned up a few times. The CDR3 here is CAKHGRDRVDTQYF. In DNA form, the CDR3 reads TGTGCCAAACATGGCCGGGACAGGGTAGATACGCAGTATTTT. This chain connects TRBV19 to TRBJ2-3, with 9 bases that match TRBD1. Germline V CDR1 and CDR2: LNHDA, SQIVND (reference sequence). The CDR3 runs 14 residues. V lost 10 bases and J lost 5; bases outside the gene matches: 10.

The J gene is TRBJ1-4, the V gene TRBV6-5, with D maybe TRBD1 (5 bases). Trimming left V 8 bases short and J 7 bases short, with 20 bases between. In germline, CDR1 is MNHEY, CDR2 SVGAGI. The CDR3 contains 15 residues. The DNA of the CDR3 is TGTGCCAGCGGTTCCCGGGGAGGGACGGGTGAAAAACTGTTTTTT. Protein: CASGSRGGTGEKLFF.

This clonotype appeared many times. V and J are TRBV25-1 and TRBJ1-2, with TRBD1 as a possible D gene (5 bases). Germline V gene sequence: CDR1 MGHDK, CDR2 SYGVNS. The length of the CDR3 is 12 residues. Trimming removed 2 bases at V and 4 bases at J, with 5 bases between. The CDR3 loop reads CASSEQGYGYTF. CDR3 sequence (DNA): TGTGCCAGCAGTGAACAGGGCTATGGCTACACCTTC.

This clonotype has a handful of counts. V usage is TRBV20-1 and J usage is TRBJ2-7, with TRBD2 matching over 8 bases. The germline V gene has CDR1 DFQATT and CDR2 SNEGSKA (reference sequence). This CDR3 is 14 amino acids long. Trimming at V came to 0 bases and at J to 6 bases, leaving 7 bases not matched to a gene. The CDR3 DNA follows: TGCAGTGCTAGAGATCCGCGGGGGGTAGGCGAGCAGTACTTC. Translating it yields CSARDPRGVGEQYF.